This T cell receptor beta chain is drawn from a study of blood T cell repertoires in COVID-19. The overall study: In each case, the material was cDNA or gDNA derived from T cells, B-cell-depleted T cells, or PBMCs.

V gave up 0 bases and J gave up 4 bases, with 4 bases separating them. CDR1 SGHKS and CDR2 YYEKEE come from the germline V gene (reference sequence). The CDR3 contains 13 residues. In the study's own analysis: From reference gene primer amplification, estimates of nucleated cell counts were derived. Generated by immunoSEQ multiplex PCR, the TCRdb table keeps only in-frame clones and is missing some. V and J calls plus clone size are reproduced from that table; the DNA served to infer D and trimming. The sample shows roughly 110,000 clones, 76% of them seen only once. Sequenced sample: peripheral blood. This chain joins TRBV5-5 and TRBJ2-2; D remains ambiguous. The sequence was obtained from a man older than 75 with COVID-19, enrolled during active disease. CDR3 loop: CASSLGSTGELFF. As DNA, the CDR3 is TGTGCCAGCAGCTTGGGGAGCACCGGGGAGCTGTTTTTT.